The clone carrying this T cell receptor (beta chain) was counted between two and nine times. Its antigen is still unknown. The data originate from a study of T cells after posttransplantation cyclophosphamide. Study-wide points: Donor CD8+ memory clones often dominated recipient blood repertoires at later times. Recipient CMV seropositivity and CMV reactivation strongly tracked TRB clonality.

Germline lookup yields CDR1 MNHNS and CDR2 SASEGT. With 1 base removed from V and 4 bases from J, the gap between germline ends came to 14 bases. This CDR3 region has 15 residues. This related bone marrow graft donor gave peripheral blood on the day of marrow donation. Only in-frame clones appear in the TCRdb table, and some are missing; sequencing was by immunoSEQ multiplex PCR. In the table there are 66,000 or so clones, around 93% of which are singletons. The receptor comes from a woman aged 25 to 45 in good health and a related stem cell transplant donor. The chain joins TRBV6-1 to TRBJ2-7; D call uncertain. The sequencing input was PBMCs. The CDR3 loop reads CASSEVGPSRYEQYF. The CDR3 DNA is TGTGCCAGCAGTGAAGTTGGACCCAGTAGGTACGAGCAGTACTTC.